Below are 9 T cell receptor beta chains sequenced from a single sample in a study of blood T cells in healthy people across ages. PCR was performed a second time for 7 to 11 cycles using a sample-barcoded 5' primer and a J-beta primer mix. TCRdb reprocessed the 5' RACE reads with MiXCR, giving one entry per CDR3 protein. The table records 750,000 to 950,000 distinct CDR3 sequences, roughly 25% of them present only once. These records were also assigned to another study, of T cells of mothers and their children.

The sample was blood. The receptors were sampled from a boy younger than 18 in good health.

This clonotype was counted once. The V call is TRBV29-1, the J call TRBJ2-4; D is possibly TRBD1 (6 bases). The germline CDR1 and CDR2 sequences are SQVTM and ANQGSEA. The V and J ends lost 6 bases and 0 bases respectively, with 15 bases between them. This CDR3 is built from 15 residues. CDR3 sequence reads: CSVLTGGIAKNIQYF. The CDR3 coding sequence is TGCAGCGTCCTGACAGGTGGGATAGCCAAAAACATTCAGTACTTC.

The rearrangement joins TRBV4-1 to TRBJ2-5; TRBD1 matches 10 bases. The J call is uncertain, as TRBJ2-7 better fits the DNA end. This CDR3 is 16 amino acids long. Germline CDR1 is MGHRA and CDR2 is YSYEKL. CDR3 region: CASSQTQGQGYYEQYF. The CDR3 DNA is TGCGCCAGCAGCCAGACGCAGGGACAGGGGTACTACGAGCAGTACTTC.

The chain combines TRBV12-3 or TRBV12-4 with TRBJ2-5; the match to TRBD2 covers 12 bases. The length of the CDR3 is 17 residues. The V gene end was trimmed by 6 bases and the J gene end by 6 bases; junction bases not matched to a gene: 14. CDR3 DNA sequence: TGTGCCAGCAGCCTGACTAGCGGGGGTTTGGTTTCTCAGACCCAGTACTTC. The encoded protein is CASSLTSGGLVSQTQYF.

This clonotype was detected a few times. The chain combines TRBV5-1 with TRBJ1-2, with 7 nucleotides matching TRBD1. Germline assignment: CDR1 SGHRS and CDR2 YFSETQ. Trimming cost V 4 bases and J 8 bases; bases outside gene matches: 11. The CDR3 sequence is 14 residues long. DNA for the CDR3: TGCGCCAGCAGCCTTGGCGGGGGACAGTTGGGCTACACCTTC. Protein: CASSLGGGQLGYTF.

The chain joins TRBV28 to TRBJ2-5, with D perhaps assigned TRBD1 or TRBD2 (6 bases each). The V gene's germline CDR1 is MDHEN and CDR2 SYDVKM. The length of the CDR3 is 12 residues. Trimming pared 5 bases from V and 11 bases from J, leaving 15 bases between. The CDR3 sequence: CASSPTRRGQYF. The DNA for the CDR3 is TGTGCCAGCAGTCCGACCCGGAGGGGGCAGTACTTC.

This clonotype was picked up many times. The chain combines TRBV11-2 with TRBJ2-5; TRBD2 might be the D (6 bases). Trimming removed 6 bases at V and 2 bases at J, with 13 bases between. The CDR3 contains 14 residues. Germline V gene data show CDR1 as SGHAT and CDR2 as FQNNGV. In DNA, the CDR3 is TGTGCCAGCAGTTCCCTTGGGGGGCAAGAGACCCAGTACTTC. Translation: CASSSLGGQETQYF.

This chain joins TRBV7-9 and TRBJ2-5; D is perhaps TRBD2 (5 bases). Trimming removed 5 bases from V and 4 bases from J, with 23 bases in between. Germline V lookup: CDR1 SEHNR, CDR2 FQNEAQ (reference sequence). There are 17 residues in the CDR3. The CDR3 bases are TGTGCCAGCAGCCGCGGACTTCGGCCCCTAGACCTAGAGACCCAGTACTTC. As protein: CASSRGLRPLDLETQYF.

The chain carries TRBV7-3 and TRBJ2-3; the D gene could be TRBD1 or TRBD2 (5 bases each). This CDR3 is built from 13 residues. Germline V lookup: CDR1 SGHTA, CDR2 FQGTGA. V was cut by 5 bases and J by 2 bases, with 8 bases left in between. Written as DNA, the CDR3 is TGTGCCAGCAGCCGGGGCCCCACAGATACGCAGTATTTT. Translated: CASSRGPTDTQYF.

In its sample, this clonotype was seen a few times. The chain uses TRBV6-5 and TRBJ1-6, with D uncertain. CDR3 length: 17 amino acids. V lost 0 bases and J lost 0, with 9 bases in between. The V gene's germline CDR1 is MNHEY and CDR2 SVGAGI. This CDR3 is CASSYSKDHSYNSPLHF. In DNA, the CDR3 is TGTGCCAGCAGTTACTCAAAGGATCACTCCTATAATTCACCCCTCCACTTT.